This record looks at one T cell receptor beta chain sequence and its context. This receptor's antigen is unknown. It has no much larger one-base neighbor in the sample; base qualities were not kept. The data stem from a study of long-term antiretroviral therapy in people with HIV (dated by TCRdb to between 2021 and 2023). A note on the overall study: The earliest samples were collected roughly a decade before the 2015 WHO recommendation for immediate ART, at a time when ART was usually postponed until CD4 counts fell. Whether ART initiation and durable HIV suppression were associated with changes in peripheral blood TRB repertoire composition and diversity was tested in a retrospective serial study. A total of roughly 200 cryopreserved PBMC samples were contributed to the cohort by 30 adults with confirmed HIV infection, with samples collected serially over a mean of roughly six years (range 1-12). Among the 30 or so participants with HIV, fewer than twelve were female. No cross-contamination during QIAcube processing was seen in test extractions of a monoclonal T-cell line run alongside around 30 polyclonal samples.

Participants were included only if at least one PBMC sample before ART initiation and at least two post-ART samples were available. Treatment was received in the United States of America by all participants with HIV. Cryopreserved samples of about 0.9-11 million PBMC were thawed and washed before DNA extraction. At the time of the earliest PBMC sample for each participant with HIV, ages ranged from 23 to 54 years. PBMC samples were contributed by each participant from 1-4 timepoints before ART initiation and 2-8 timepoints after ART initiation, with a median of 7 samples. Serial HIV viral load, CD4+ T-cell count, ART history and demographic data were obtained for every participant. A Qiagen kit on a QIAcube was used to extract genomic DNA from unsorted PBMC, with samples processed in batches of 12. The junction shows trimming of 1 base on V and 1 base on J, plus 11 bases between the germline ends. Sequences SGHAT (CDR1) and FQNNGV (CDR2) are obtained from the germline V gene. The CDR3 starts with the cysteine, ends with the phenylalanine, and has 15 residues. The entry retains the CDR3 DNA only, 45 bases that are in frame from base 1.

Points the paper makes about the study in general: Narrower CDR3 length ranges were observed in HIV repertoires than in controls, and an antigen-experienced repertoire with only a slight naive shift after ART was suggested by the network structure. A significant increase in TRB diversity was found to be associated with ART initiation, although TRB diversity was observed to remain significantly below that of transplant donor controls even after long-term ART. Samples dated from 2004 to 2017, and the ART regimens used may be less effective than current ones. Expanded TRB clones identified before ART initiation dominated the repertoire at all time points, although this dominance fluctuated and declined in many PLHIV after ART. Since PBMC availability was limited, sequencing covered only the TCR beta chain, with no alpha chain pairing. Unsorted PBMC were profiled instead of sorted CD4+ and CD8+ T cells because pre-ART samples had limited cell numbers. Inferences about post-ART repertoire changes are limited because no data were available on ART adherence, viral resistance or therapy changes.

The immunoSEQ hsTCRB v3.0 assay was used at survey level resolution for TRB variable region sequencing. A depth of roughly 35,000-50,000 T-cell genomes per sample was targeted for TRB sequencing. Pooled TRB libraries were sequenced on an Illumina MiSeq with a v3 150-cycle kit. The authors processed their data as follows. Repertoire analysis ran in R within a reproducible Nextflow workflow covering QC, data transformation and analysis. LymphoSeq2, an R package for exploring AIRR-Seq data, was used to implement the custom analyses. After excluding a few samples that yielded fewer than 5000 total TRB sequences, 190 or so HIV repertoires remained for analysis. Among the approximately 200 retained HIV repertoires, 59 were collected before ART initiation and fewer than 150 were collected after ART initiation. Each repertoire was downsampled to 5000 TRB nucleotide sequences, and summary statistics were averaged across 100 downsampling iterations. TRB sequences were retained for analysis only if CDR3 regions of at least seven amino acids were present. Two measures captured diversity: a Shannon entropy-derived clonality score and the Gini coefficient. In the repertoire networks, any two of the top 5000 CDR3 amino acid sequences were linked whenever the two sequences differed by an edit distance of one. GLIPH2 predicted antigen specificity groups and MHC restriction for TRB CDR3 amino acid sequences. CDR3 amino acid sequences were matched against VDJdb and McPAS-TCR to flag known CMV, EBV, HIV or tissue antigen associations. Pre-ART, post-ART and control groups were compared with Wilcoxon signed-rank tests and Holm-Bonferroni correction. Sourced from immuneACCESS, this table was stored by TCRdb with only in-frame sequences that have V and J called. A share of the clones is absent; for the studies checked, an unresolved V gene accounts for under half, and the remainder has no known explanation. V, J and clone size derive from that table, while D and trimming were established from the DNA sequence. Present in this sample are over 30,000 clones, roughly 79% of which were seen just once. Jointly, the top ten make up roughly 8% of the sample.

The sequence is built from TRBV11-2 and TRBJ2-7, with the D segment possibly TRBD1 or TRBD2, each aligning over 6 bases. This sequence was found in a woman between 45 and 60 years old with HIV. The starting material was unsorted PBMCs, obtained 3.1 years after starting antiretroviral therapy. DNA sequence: TGTGCCAGCAGCTTAGGGGGGGCCGGTTCCTACGAGCAGTACTTC. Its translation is CASSLGGAGSYEQYF.